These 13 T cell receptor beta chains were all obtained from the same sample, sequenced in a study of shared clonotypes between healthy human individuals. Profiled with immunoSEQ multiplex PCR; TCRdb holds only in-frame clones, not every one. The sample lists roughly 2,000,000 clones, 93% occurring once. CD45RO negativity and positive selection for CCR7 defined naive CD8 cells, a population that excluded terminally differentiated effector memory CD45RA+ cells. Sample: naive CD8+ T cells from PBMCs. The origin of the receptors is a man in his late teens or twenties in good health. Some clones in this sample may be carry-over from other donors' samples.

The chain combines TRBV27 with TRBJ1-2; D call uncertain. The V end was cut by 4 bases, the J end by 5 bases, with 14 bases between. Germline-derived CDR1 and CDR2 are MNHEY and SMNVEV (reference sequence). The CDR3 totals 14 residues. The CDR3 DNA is TGTGCCAGCAGTTCAACCGGCAGCTTTTATGGCTACACCTTC. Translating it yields CASSSTGSFYGYTF.

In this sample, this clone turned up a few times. The chain's CDR3 is CAISDLPVNSNQPQHF. As DNA, the CDR3 is TGTGCCATCAGTGATTTGCCGGTTAATAGCAATCAGCCCCAGCATTTT. J is TRBJ1-5 and V is TRBV10-3; D unclear. This CDR3 is 16 amino acids long. Deletions cut 3 bases from V and 0 bases from J, with 12 bases between. Germline V lookup: CDR1 ENHRY, CDR2 SYGVKD.

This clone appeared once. CDR3: CSVGGGEQFF. Written as DNA, the CDR3 is TGCAGCGTTGGGGGGGGCGAGCAGTTCTTC. The rearrangement joins TRBV29-1 to TRBJ2-1, with D perhaps TRBD2 (7 bases). The CDR3 totals 10 residues. Germline V gene data show CDR1 as SQVTM and CDR2 as ANQGSEA. Trimming cost V 4 bases and J 10 bases, with 8 bases left between them.

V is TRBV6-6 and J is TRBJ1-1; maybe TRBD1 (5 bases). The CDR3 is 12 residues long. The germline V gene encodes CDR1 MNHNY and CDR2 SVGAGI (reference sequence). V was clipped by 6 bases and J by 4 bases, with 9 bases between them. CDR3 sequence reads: CASRLGTTEAFF. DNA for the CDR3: TGTGCCAGCAGACTCGGGACCACTGAAGCTTTCTTT.

CDR3 residues: CASSSTGSYSNQPQHF. In DNA, the CDR3 is TGTGCCAGCAGCTCGACAGGGTCTTATAGCAATCAGCCCCAGCATTTT. The V and J genes are TRBV7-8 and TRBJ1-5, with TRBD1 identical over 7 bases. The J segment lost 0 bases and the V segment lost 4 bases, leaving 6 bases of the junction unmatched. This CDR3 has 16 amino acids. Germline loops: CDR1 SGHVS, CDR2 FQNEAQ.

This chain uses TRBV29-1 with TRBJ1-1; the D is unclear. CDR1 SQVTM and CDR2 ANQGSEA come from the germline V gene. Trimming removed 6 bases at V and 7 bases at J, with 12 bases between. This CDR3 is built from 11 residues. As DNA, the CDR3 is TGCAGCGTGACCCCGGGGAATGAAGCTTTCTTT. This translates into CSVTPGNEAFF.

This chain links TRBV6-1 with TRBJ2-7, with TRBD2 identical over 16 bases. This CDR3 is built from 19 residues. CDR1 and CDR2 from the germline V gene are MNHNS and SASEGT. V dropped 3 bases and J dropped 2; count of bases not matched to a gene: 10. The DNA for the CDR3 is TGTGCCAGCAGTGATCTAGGGACTAGCGGGAGGGCCATCCCCTACGAGCAGTACTTC. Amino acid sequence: CASSDLGTSGRAIPYEQYF.

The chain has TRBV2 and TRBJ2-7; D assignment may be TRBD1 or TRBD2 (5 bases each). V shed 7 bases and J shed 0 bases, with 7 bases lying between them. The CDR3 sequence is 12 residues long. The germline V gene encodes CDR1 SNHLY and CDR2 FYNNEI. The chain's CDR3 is CASTGTSYEQYF. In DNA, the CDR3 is TGTGCCAGCACGGGGACCTCCTACGAGCAGTACTTC.

CDR3 protein: CSVRTGGAGYTF. The CDR3 DNA reads as TGCAGCGTACGGACAGGGGGCGCGGGCTACACCTTC. The chain has TRBV29-1 and TRBJ1-2; 11 bases match TRBD1. V trimming: 6 bases; J trimming: 8 bases; junction bases outside the gene matches: 5. The CDR3 is made up of 12 amino acids. The germline V gene has CDR1 SQVTM and CDR2 ANQGSEA.

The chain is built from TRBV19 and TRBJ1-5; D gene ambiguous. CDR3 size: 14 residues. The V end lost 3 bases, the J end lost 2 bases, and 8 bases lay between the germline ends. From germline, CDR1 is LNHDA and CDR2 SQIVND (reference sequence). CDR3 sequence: CASSIRWGNQPQHF. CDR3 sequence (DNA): TGTGCCAGTAGTATTCGGTGGGGCAATCAGCCCCAGCATTTT.

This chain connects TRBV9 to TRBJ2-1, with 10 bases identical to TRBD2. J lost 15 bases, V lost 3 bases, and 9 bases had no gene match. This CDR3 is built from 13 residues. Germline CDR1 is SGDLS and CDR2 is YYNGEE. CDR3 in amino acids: CASSAGLAVFLFF. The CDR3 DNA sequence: TGTGCCAGCAGCGCCGGACTAGCGGTTTTTCTGTTCTTC.

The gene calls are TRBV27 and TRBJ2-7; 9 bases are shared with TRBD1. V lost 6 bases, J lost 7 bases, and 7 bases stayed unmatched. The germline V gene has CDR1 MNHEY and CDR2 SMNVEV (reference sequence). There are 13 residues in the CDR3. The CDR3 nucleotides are TGTGCCAGCAGAGAACAGGGGGCGCTTGAGCAGTACTTC. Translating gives CASREQGALEQYF.

The CDR3 loop reads CASSMWLSDNQPQHF. The CDR3 DNA reads as TGTGCCAGTAGTATGTGGCTCTCCGACAATCAGCCCCAGCATTTT. The rearrangement joins TRBV19 to TRBJ1-5; D is unresolved. Germline V gives CDR1 LNHDA, CDR2 SQIVND (reference sequence). V lost 3 bases, J lost 3 bases, and 12 bases lay in between. CDR3 length: 15 amino acids.